This T cell receptor (beta chain) was identified during a study of cytomegalovirus exposure and HLA in healthy donors. Study outcomes and limitations: Reports indicated that the classifier achieved high specificity and sensitivity in diagnosing cytomegalovirus status. It was confirmed in vitro that a few of the CMV-associated chains were specific for CMV antigens. According to a subsequent analysis, TCR clusters identified in the first cohort showed a tendency to co-occur across the 110 or so validation repertoires. Among TCR beta chains, those listed as cytomegalovirus-associated numbered roughly 150.

Germline CDR1 and CDR2: MGHDK and SYGVNS. The V segment lost 3 bases and the J segment 8 bases; nucleotides outside the gene matches: 11. This CDR3 is 16 amino acids long. Only in-frame clones appear in the TCRdb table, and some are missing; sequencing was by immunoSEQ multiplex PCR. The table has 300,000 to 400,000 clones, over 75% seen once. With regard to this clone: Antigen unknown.

Sequenced: PBMCs. This chain connects TRBV25-1 to TRBJ1-3, with TRBD1 identical over 9 bases. The TCR comes from a man aged 25 to 40 in good health and CMV-seronegative. Here the CDR3 reads CASSDRQQGAGDTIYF. The CDR3 nucleotides read TGTGCCAGCAGTGACCGCCAACAGGGGGCCGGGGACACCATATATTTT.